In its sample, the clone carrying this TCR beta chain ranks as medium-sized. Its antigen is unidentified. Researchers used genomic DNA as the template to profile TCR beta VDJ and CDR3. TCRdb re-analysed the reads in MiXCR, keeping a single row per CDR3 protein. The sample lists 150,000 or so distinct CDR3 sequences, under 55% occurring once. These data originate in a study of CD8+CD57+ T cells in acquired aplastic anemia. Study-wide context: Mean DNA quantity obtained from sorted CD4+ and CD8+ cells was about 3 ug. Notes on the study in general: Almost 30 shared CD8+ CDR3s appeared highly expressed within patients' immunodominant clones.

CDR3 length: 15 amino acids. V was shortened by 2 bases and J by 0 bases, with 8 bases between the two germline ends. Germline V lookup: CDR1 MGHDK, CDR2 SYGVNS. Sequencing involved patients with CD8+CD57+ cell expansion previously shown by flow cytometry. Patients, without exception, had severe acquired aplastic anemia. Patients had received no therapy at the time of blood sampling. The TCR originated in a human donor with aplastic anemia. The J gene is TRBJ1-3, the V gene TRBV25-1; D is unclear. Input material: sorted CD4+, CD8+, or CD8+CD57+ T cells (not recorded which) from PBMCs. The chain's CDR3 is CASSEPGSSGNTIYF. CDR3 DNA sequence: TGTGCCAGCAGTGAACCGGGGAGCTCTGGAAACACCATATATTTT.